A single T cell receptor (beta chain) is shown here with its context. Its antigen is still unknown. This sample is part of a study of T cell responses to AZD1222 COVID-19 vaccine. The study, taken as a whole, reports: White British people made up most donors, females outnumbered males, and clonal diversity was possibly underestimated.

Using immunoSEQ multiplex PCR, the repertoire was profiled, and TCRdb retains in-frame clones only, with some absent. The table records about 120,000 clones, approximately 91% of them present only once. This clonotype originated in an adult in good health. This sample comprised peripheral blood, obtained on day 0 of AZD1222 vaccination.

The CDR3: CASSPGQTANSPLHF. DNA of the CDR3: TGTGCCAGCAGCCCAGGACAGACCGCTAATTCACCCCTCCACTTT. This chain joins TRBV7-9 and TRBJ1-6, with a possible D match to TRBD1 (6 bases). CDR1 is SEHNR and CDR2 is FQNEAQ in the germline V gene (reference sequence). The CDR3 is 15 residues long. V lost 5 bases to trimming and J lost 6 bases, with 14 bases between them.